This T cell receptor (beta chain) was sequenced in a study of T cell responses to AZD1222 COVID-19 vaccine. Study-wide results and caveats: Dominant CD4 TCR responses targeted spike regions 160-218 and 743-854. Unmutated variant regions are reportedly the target of nearly half of TCRs that are spike-specific.

Trimming removed 4 bases at V and 3 bases at J, with 13 bases between. Per germline, CDR1 SGDLS and CDR2 YYNGEE. This CDR3 region has 15 residues. Repertoires were generated with immunoSEQ multiplex PCR, while TCRdb's copy carries only in-frame clones and drops some. The top ten hold approximately 1% of the sample, which has some 120,000 clones, about nine tenths seen once. Turning to this clone: Antigen: not known.

V gene TRBV9 combines with J gene TRBJ1-4; tentatively, D is TRBD1 (6 bases). The sample in question was peripheral blood, obtained on day 0 of AZD1222 vaccination. The clonotype originates from an adult in good health. CDR3 region: CASSQRDNSNEKLFF. The CDR3 region has the DNA TGTGCCAGCAGCCAACGGGACAACTCTAATGAAAAACTGTTTTTT. Supplemented by reference TRBV9 and TRBJ1-4, the full variable domain reads DSGVTQTPKHLITATGQRVTLRCSPRSGDLSVYWYQQSLDQGLQFLIQYYNGEERAKGNILERFSAQQFPDLHSELNLSSLELGDSALYFCASSQRDNSNEKLFFGSGTQLSVL.